In its sample, the clone carrying this TCR beta chain was seen many times. Antigen specificity is unknown. The sorted libraries drew on under 1.3 million T cells that were CD4+ or CD8+. Trimming shortened V by 4 bases and J by 1 base, and 11 bases separated the two germline ends. The CDR3 totals 14 residues. From germline, CDR1 is SGHRS and CDR2 YFSETQ. This entry belongs to a study of neurological immune-mediated disorders. General study results and limits: HTLV-1-associated myelopathy displayed the greatest TCR clonal expansion, and multiple sclerosis exhibited the smallest, lower than that of healthy controls.

A single record per CDR3 protein comes from TCRdb applying MiXCR to the 5' RACE reads. The sample carries 20,000 to 25,000 distinct CDR3 sequences, less than 8% recorded once. The chain couples TRBV5-1 to TRBJ1-2; D is perhaps TRBD1 (6 bases). This receptor was taken from a young man in good health. Sequenced material: CD8+ T cells from blood. The CDR3 bases are TGCGCCAGCAGCATAATGGACAGTAACTATGGCTACACCTTC. This sequence encodes CASSIMDSNYGYTF.